These T cell receptor beta chains were read from a single sample in a study of T-cell reconstitution after alpha-beta-depleted transplantation in children. Via MiXCR, TCRdb re-called the PCR reads, giving one row per CDR3 protein. The sample lists more than 150,000 distinct CDR3 sequences, approximately 6.8% occurring once. Sequences were derived from PBMCs from the stem cell graft donor, sampled from the stem cell graft. The source is a human donor who donated a stem cell graft to a child with Wiskott-Aldrich syndrome. Each CDR3 is given with its conserved first and last residue. A D gene is named only where the DNA matches it firmly. The listing skips clone size in some rows; elsewhere it reads once, few, many or a size class.

v_gene,j_gene,abundance,d_gene,CDR3aa,CDR3nt
TRBV28,TRBJ2-7,many,NA,CASSLTGIGEQYF,TGTGCCAGCAGTCTCACAGGGATCGGCGAGCAGTACTTC
TRBV11-2,TRBJ1-1,once,NA,CASSSGYRDIEAFF,TGTGCCAGCAGCTCCGGCTACCGGGACATCGAAGCTTTCTTT
TRBV7-8,TRBJ2-7,NA,NA,CASLGPERPSYEQYF,TGTGCCAGCCTCGGTCCTGAGCGTCCTTCCTACGAGCAGTACTTC
TRBV9,TRBJ1-2,many,TRBD1,CASSPPGAGGDGYTF,TGTGCCAGCAGCCCCCCGGGTGCAGGGGGCGACGGCTACACCTTC
TRBV29-1,TRBJ2-3,many,NA,CSVGGYRGFTDTQYF,TGCAGCGTTGGGGGGTATCGAGGGTTCACAGATACGCAGTATTTT
TRBV29-1,TRBJ2-3,NA,NA,CSVGRTDTQYF,TGCAGCGTTGGCCGCACAGATACGCAGTATTTT
TRBV7-9,TRBJ1-5,NA,TRBD1,CASSETGLGQPQHF,TGTGCCAGCAGCGAGACAGGGCTTGGGCAGCCCCAGCATTTT
TRBV5-6,TRBJ1-2,many,NA,CASSAGQNGYTF,TGTGCCAGCAGCGCTGGACAGAATGGCTACACCTTC
TRBV19,TRBJ1-1,NA,NA,CASSVGASGNTEAFF,TGTGCCAGTAGTGTGGGGGCAAGTGGGAACACTGAAGCTTTCTTT
TRBV29-1,TRBJ1-2,many,TRBD1,CSVESSTWGQTNYGYTF,TGCAGCGTTGAGTCTTCTACCTGGGGACAGACGAACTATGGCTACACCTTC
TRBV6-5,TRBJ2-7,many,NA,CASSYKGSWAYEQYF,TGTGCCAGCAGTTACAAGGGAAGCTGGGCTTACGAGCAGTACTTC
TRBV11-3,TRBJ2-1,once,NA,CASSLSRADEQFF,TGTGCCAGCAGCTTAAGCCGGGCGGATGAGCAGTTCTTC
TRBV12-3/TRBV12-4,TRBJ1-1,many,NA,CASSLPQGENTEAFF,TGTGCCAGCAGTTTACCACAGGGCGAGAACACTGAAGCTTTCTTT
TRBV21-1,TRBJ2-7,NA,NA,CASSKAGGEQYF,TGTGCCAGCAGCAAAGCCGGGGGGGAGCAGTACTTC
TRBV11-2,TRBJ2-6,few,NA,CASSLLSDSNSGANVLTF,TGTGCCAGCAGCTTACTATCGGACAGTAACTCTGGGGCCAACGTCCTGACTTTC
TRBV7-6,TRBJ2-7,few,TRBD2,CASSSPGRAHEQYF,TGTGCCAGCAGCTCCCCTGGGAGGGCCCACGAGCAGTACTTC
TRBV20-1,TRBJ1-2,many,NA,CSAPGTGGGYGYTF,TGCAGTGCCCCCGGGACCGGAGGCGGCTATGGCTACACCTTC
TRBV5-5,TRBJ2-3,many,TRBD1,CASSPLPGTGGTDTQYF,TGTGCCAGCAGCCCTCTCCCCGGGACAGGGGGAACAGATACGCAGTATTTT
TRBV2,TRBJ2-7,many,NA,CASSETGPSYEQYF,TGTGCCAGCAGTGAGACGGGACCATCCTACGAGCAGTACTTC
TRBV4-3,TRBJ2-3,few,NA,CASSQELVSSADTQYF,TGCGCCAGCAGCCAAGAACTTGTATCTTCCGCAGATACGCAGTATTTT
TRBV29-1,TRBJ2-5,many,NA,CSVENVLGETQYF,TGCAGCGTTGAAAATGTTCTGGGAGAGACCCAGTACTTC
TRBV15,TRBJ1-2,NA,TRBD1,CATSRLLDRADGYTF,TGTGCCACCAGCAGACTCCTTGACAGGGCAGATGGCTACACCTTC
TRBV15,TRBJ1-4,many,NA,CATSRRLPGVSNEKLFF,TGTGCCACCAGCAGAAGGCTCCCAGGGGTGTCTAATGAAAAACTGTTTTTT
TRBV25-1,TRBJ2-2,many,NA,CASQGRTNTGELFF,TGTGCCAGCCAGGGACGGACTAACACCGGGGAGCTGTTTTTT
TRBV20-1,TRBJ1-2,many,NA,CSASRDRLNYGYTF,TGCAGTGCTTCCCGGGACCGACTTAACTATGGCTACACCTTC
TRBV28,TRBJ1-1,many,TRBD1,CASSPPHRGDTEAFF,TGTGCCAGCAGTCCACCCCACAGGGGGGACACTGAAGCTTTCTTT
TRBV7-7,TRBJ2-7,many,NA,CASSLYGSYEQYF,TGTGCCAGCAGCTTATACGGGTCCTACGAGCAGTACTTC
TRBV20-1,TRBJ2-7,many,TRBD1,CSAAGTGYSEQYF,TGCAGTGCAGCCGGGACAGGGTACTCCGAGCAGTACTTC
TRBV24-1,TRBJ2-1,many,TRBD1,CATSDPNTRTGVSYNEQFF,TGTGCCACCAGTGACCCTAATACCCGGACAGGCGTCTCCTACAATGAGCAGTTCTTC
TRBV9,TRBJ2-5,many,TRBD2,CASSVSAGGLAEETQYF,TGTGCCAGCAGCGTAAGCGCTGGGGGACTAGCGGAAGAGACCCAGTACTTC